The 17 T cell receptor beta chains below were found in one sample sequenced in a study of early T cells in non-severe SARS-CoV-2 infection. TCRdb reprocessed the 5' RACE reads with MiXCR, giving one entry per CDR3 protein. The repertoire holds about 83,000 distinct CDR3 sequences, with around 9.3% as singletons. The sample here was whole blood, taken at baseline. Every receptor here comes from an adult who was a healthcare worker with PCR-confirmed SARS-CoV-2 infection or an uninfected control (not recorded which).

The sample holds a few counts of this clonotype. This chain connects TRBV7-3 to TRBJ2-3, with D perhaps TRBD1 or TRBD2 (6 bases each). Looked up from germline, CDR1 is SGHTA and CDR2 is FQGTGA. The germline V and J ends were trimmed by 4 bases and 7 bases, with 12 bases remaining between them. CDR3 length: 13 amino acids. Written as DNA, the CDR3 is TGTGCCAGCAGCTACAACGGGGGCCATACGCAGTATTTT. It specifies CASSYNGGHTQYF.

This clonotype was seen many times. The chain employs TRBV10-2 and TRBJ2-7; 11 positions agree with TRBD1. J lost 4 bases, V lost 5 bases, and 4 bases had no gene match. Germline V gene lookup returns CDR1 WSHSY and CDR2 SAAADI. The CDR3 extends over 14 amino acids. CDR3 nucleotide sequence: TGCGCCAGCAGTTGGACAGGGGGCGATTACGAGCAGTACTTC. It is translated as CASSWTGGDYEQYF.

This clonotype appeared a few times. CDR3 DNA sequence: TGTGCCAGCAGTGCCGCCTACACCGGGGAGCTGTTTTTT. Translating gives CASSAAYTGELFF. The V and J genes are TRBV12-3 or TRBV12-4 and TRBJ2-2; D not resolved. V lost 5 bases and J lost 3, with 7 bases in between. This CDR3 region has 13 residues.

This clonotype turned up a few times. The gene calls are TRBV14 and TRBJ2-1, with D perhaps TRBD1 (5 bases). The CDR3 consists of 16 residues. Germline assignment: CDR1 SGHDN and CDR2 FVKESK. V shed 0 bases and J shed 7 bases, with 16 bases lying between them. The CDR3, as DNA: TGTGCCAGCAGCCAAGAGCCAGGGCTCCCCCGAAATGAGCAGTTCTTC. This sequence encodes CASSQEPGLPRNEQFF.

This clonotype was detected ten times or more. The J gene is TRBJ2-7, the V gene TRBV30, with unresolved D. V was shortened by 0 bases and J by 6 bases, with 9 bases between the two germline ends. The CDR3 is 12 residues long. CDR1 is GTSNPN, CDR2 SVGIG, per germline (reference sequence). The CDR3 loop reads CAWSVPRSEQYF. The CDR3 bases are TGTGCCTGGAGTGTACCCCGGAGCGAGCAGTACTTC.

V is TRBV12-3 or TRBV12-4 and J is TRBJ1-1; no reliable D call. The CDR3 is made up of 13 amino acids. The ends were cut back, 4 bases at V and 6 bases at J, with 12 bases in the middle. The CDR3 sequence: CASSSRSGSEAFF. CDR3 in DNA: TGTGCCAGCAGTTCCCGCAGCGGGTCTGAAGCTTTCTTT.

The chain carries TRBV24-1 and TRBJ1-5; 10 bases map to TRBD1. The CDR3 contains 15 residues. CDR1 and CDR2 (germline): KGHDR, SFDVKD. V was clipped by 5 bases and J by 5 bases; unmatched bases: 5. In nucleotides, the CDR3 is TGTGCCACCAGTGGAGGACAGGGGGATTATCAGCCCCAGCATTTT. Translating gives CATSGGQGDYQPQHF.

The V gene is TRBV5-1, the J gene TRBJ2-7; D is possibly TRBD1 (5 bases). Germline CDR1 and CDR2: SGHRS and YFSETQ. The length of the CDR3 is 13 residues. V was clipped by 4 bases and J by 2 bases, with 10 bases between them. The CDR3 coding sequence is TGCGCCAGCAGCGCCAGGGATCCCTACGAGCAGTACTTC. This translates into CASSARDPYEQYF.

This clonotype was seen a handful of times. V is TRBV7-9 and J is TRBJ2-2; tentatively, D is TRBD1 or TRBD2 (7 bases each). The CDR3 covers 16 residues. Trimming removed 6 bases from V and 4 bases from J, with 18 bases in between. The germline V gene encodes CDR1 SEHNR and CDR2 FQNEAQ (reference sequence). Here the CDR3 DNA reads TGTGCCAGCAGGCGAAACAGGGGCGGGAGCACCGGGGAGCTGTTTTTT. Amino acid sequence: CASRRNRGGSTGELFF.

There are a few counts of this clonotype. The chain uses TRBV9 and TRBJ2-1; 10 bases fit TRBD2. Germline V lookup: CDR1 SGDLS, CDR2 YYNGEE. The CDR3 extends over 16 amino acids. V shed 4 bases, J shed 5 bases, and the junction held 9 bases outside the gene matches. This CDR3 reads CASSILAGGPNNEQFF. CDR3 DNA sequence: TGTGCCAGCAGCATTTTAGCGGGAGGACCCAACAATGAGCAGTTCTTC.

This rearrangement joins TRBV7-9 to TRBJ1-2; possible D gene TRBD1, 6 bases. CDR3 size: 15 residues. Looked up from germline, CDR1 is SEHNR and CDR2 is FQNEAQ (reference sequence). V gave up 1 base and J gave up 6 bases, with 15 bases separating them. In DNA, the CDR3 is TGTGCCAGCAGCTTAGATAGGGGGTTTACTGATGGCTACACCTTC. Amino acid sequence: CASSLDRGFTDGYTF.

This clonotype is termed medium-sized. This sequence joins TRBV5-8 and TRBJ1-2, with 7 bases identical to TRBD1. The junction had 7 bases not matched to a gene; V was cut back by 0 bases and J by 8 bases. Germline values: CDR1 SGHTS, CDR2 YDEGEE. The CDR3 has 14 residues. CDR3 bases: TGTGCCAGCAGCTTGGACAGGGGCGCAGGAGGCTACACCTTC. This sequence encodes CASSLDRGAGGYTF.

The chain joins TRBV6-5 to TRBJ2-2, with TRBD2 as a possible D gene (5 bases). Per the germline V gene, CDR1 is MNHEY and CDR2 is SVGAGI. CDR3 length equals 15 residues. Trimming stripped 6 bases from V and 4 bases from J, with 15 bases between. The CDR3 bases are TGTGCCAGCAGGCTATCGGGGAGCCTCACCGGGGAGCTGTTTTTT. This sequence encodes CASRLSGSLTGELFF.

This chain joins TRBV18 and TRBJ2-1, with TRBD1 as a possible D gene (6 bases). Looked up from germline, CDR1 is KGHSH and CDR2 is LQKENI. V was pared by 6 bases and J by 4 bases, with 16 bases between. The CDR3 is 15 amino acids. The CDR3: CASSPTRDTYNEQFF. CDR3 DNA sequence: TGTGCCAGCTCGCCTACCCGGGACACATACAATGAGCAGTTCTTC.

This clonotype has at least ten counts. This chain uses TRBV10-3 with TRBJ1-1; the D is unclear. V dropped 7 bases and J dropped 1 base, with 10 bases sitting between them. The CDR3 length is 13 residues. The germline V gene encodes CDR1 ENHRY and CDR2 SYGVKD. CDR3 sequence (DNA): TGTGCCATCATGGGCACAGAGAACACTGAAGCTTTCTTT. It specifies CAIMGTENTEAFF.

This clonotype was found many times. V is TRBV7-3 and J is TRBJ1-1; no clear D. V was clipped by 5 bases and J by 3 bases, with 10 bases between them. The CDR3 has 13 amino acids. The germline V gene encodes CDR1 SGHTA and CDR2 FQGTGA. Written as DNA, the CDR3 is TGTGCCAGCAGCCAAAGTCAGGACACTGAAGCTTTCTTT. This translates into CASSQSQDTEAFF.

V and J are TRBV7-2 and TRBJ2-2; perhaps TRBD2 as D (6 bases). Between the trimmed V and J ends, which lost 5 bases and 1 base, there was a span of 11 bases. In germline, CDR1 is SGHTA, CDR2 FQGNSA. The CDR3 covers 15 residues. CDR3 sequence (DNA): TGTGCCAGCAGCCAAAGCGGGTTGAACACCGGGGAGCTGTTTTTT. Its translation: CASSQSGLNTGELFF.